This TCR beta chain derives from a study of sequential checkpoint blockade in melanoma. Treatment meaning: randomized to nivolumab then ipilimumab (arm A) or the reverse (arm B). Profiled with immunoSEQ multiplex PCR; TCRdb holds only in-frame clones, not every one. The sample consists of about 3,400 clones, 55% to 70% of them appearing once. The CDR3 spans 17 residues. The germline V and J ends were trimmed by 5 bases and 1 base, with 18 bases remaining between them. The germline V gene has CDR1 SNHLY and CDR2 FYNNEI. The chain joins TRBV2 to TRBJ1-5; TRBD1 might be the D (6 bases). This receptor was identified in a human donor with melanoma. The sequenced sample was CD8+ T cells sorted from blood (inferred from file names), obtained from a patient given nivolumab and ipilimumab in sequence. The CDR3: CASSPVLQGWSNQPQHF. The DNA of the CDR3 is TGTGCCAGCAGTCCCGTGCTACAGGGCTGGAGCAATCAGCCCCAGCATTTT.